What follows is one T cell receptor (beta chain) and its context. The assay was immunoSEQ multiplex PCR, and TCRdb's table has in-frame clones only and misses some. The table includes tens of thousands of clones, approximately 80% detected once. Germline V gene data show CDR1 as PRHDT and CDR2 as FYEKMQ (reference sequence). Trimming stripped 3 bases from V and 1 base from J, with 19 bases between. The CDR3 is made up of 18 amino acids. The data stem from a study of blood T cell repertoires in COVID-19. Across the whole study: Sites in the United States, Italy and Spain provided acute and convalescent COVID-19 samples.

This sequence joins TRBV13 and TRBJ1-5; possible D gene TRBD1, 5 bases. Sequencing used peripheral blood. The source is a woman aged 80 or over with acute or convalescent COVID-19. CDR3 in amino acids: CASSLGSATARSNQPQHF. The CDR3 DNA reads TGTGCCAGCAGCTTGGGTAGTGCGACAGCAAGGAGCAATCAGCCCCAGCATTTT.